This T cell receptor beta chain was sequenced for a study of shared clonotypes between healthy human individuals. Study details: Used for every donor were three CD4 naive, three CD4 memory, two CD8 naive and one CD8 memory plate. General study points: Naive CD4 clonotype sharing across several donors was roughly 5%.

Germline V gene sequence: CDR1 LGHNA, CDR2 YSLEER. V was shortened by 0 bases and J by 4 bases, with 12 bases between the two germline ends. The length of the CDR3 is 15 residues. Several immunoSEQ plates held equal portions of the genomic DNA taken from each subset. Generated by immunoSEQ multiplex PCR, the TCRdb table keeps only in-frame clones and is missing some. The profile shows about 2,500,000 clones, roughly nine tenths of them singletons. The count of this clone is one. Its antigen is undetermined. The chain has TRBV4-3 and TRBJ1-2, with D hard to call. Sample: naive CD4+ T cells sorted from blood. Subset: CD45RA+ positively selected. The TCR sequence derives from a man between 18 and 29 years old in good health. CDR3 nucleotide sequence: TGCGCCAGCAGCCAAGAGGCGGGGTCTCTCTATGGCTACACCTTC. This encodes CASSQEAGSLYGYTF.